This T cell receptor (beta chain) is from a study of control samples from healthy donors and cancer patients. Deletions cut 0 bases from V and 4 bases from J, with 6 bases between. This CDR3 has 13 residues. Germline V lookup: CDR1 LGHNA, CDR2 YNFKEQ. The data were produced by immunoSEQ multiplex PCR, yet TCRdb's version contains in-frame clones alone and is incomplete. The sample has tens of thousands of clones, approximately 89% seen once. The receptor was isolated from a woman aged 60-70 years with lung cancer. The V call is TRBV4-2, the J call TRBJ1-1; unclear D gene. What was sequenced was PBMCs. CDR3 residues: CASSQDPFTEAFF. The CDR3 DNA follows: TGTGCCAGCAGCCAAGATCCCTTCACTGAAGCTTTCTTT.